The clone carrying this TCR beta chain was detected once. The antigen is undetermined. This specimen belongs to a study of OX40 agonist ivuxolimab in advanced cancers. The germline CDR1 and CDR2 sequences are WNHNN and SYGVQD (reference sequence). CDR3 length: 14 amino acids. Trimming removed 10 bases at V and 0 bases at J, with 16 bases between. The study, taken as a whole, reports: Partly responding patients at 0.1-3.0 mg/kg showed some of the smallest clonal expansion.

Here immunoSEQ multiplex PCR was the method, and the copy in TCRdb shows in-frame clones only, minus some. This sample has 95,000 to 100,000 clones, with about 90% found just once. This TCR was recovered from an adult with an advanced solid tumor such as melanoma, head and neck, liver or kidney cancer. V gene TRBV10-1 combines with J gene TRBJ2-7; D possibly corresponds to TRBD2 (5 bases). Sequencing used CD4+ or CD8+ T cells sorted from blood, obtained in a trial of the OX40 agonist ivuxolimab. The CDR3: CATSFPGSSYEQYF. The CDR3 region has the DNA TGCGCCACCAGCTTCCCGGGATCCTCCTACGAGCAGTACTTC.